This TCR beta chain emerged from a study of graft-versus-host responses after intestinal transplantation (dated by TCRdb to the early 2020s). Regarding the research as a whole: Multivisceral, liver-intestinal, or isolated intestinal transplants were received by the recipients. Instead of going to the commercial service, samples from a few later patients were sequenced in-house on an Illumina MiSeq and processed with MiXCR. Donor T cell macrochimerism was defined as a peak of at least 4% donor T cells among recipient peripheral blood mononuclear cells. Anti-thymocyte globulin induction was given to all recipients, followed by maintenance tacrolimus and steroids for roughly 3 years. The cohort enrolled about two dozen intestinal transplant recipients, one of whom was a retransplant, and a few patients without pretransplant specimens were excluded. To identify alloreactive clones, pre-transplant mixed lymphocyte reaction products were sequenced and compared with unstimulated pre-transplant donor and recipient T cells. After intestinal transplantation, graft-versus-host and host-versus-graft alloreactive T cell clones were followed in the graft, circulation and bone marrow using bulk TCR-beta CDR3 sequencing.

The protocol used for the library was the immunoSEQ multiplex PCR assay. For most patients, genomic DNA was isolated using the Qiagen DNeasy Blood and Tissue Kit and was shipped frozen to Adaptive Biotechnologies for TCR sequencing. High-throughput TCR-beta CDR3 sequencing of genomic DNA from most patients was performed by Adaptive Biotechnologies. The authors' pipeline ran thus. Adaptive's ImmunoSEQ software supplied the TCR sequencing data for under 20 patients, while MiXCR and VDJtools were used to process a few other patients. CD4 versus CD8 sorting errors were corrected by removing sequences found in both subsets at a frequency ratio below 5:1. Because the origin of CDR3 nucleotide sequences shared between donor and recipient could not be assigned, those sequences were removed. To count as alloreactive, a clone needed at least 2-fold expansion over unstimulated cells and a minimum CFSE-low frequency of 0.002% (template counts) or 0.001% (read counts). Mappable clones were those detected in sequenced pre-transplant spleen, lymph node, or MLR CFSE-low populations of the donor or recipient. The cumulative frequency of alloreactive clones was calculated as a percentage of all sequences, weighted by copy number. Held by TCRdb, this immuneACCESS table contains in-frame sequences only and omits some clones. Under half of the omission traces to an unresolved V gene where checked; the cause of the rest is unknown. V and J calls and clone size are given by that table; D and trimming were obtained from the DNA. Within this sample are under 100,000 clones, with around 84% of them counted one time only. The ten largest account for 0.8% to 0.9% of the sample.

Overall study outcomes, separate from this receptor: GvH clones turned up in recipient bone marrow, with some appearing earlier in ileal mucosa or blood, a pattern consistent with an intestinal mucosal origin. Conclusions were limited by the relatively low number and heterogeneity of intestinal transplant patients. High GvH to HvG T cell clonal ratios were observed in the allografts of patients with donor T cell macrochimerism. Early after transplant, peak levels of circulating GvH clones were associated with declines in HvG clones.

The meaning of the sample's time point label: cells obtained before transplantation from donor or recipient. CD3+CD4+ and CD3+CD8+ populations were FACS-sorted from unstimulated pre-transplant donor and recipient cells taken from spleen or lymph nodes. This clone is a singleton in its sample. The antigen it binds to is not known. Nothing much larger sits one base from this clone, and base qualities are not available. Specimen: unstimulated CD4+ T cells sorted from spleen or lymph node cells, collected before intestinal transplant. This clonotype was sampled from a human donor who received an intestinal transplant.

The nucleotide sequence reads as follows: TGTGCCAGCAGTTTATTCTCCCTCAGCGGGAGGAGTATGGATACGCAGTATTTT. Its protein is CASSLFSLSGRSMDTQYF. This sequence uses TRBV28 and TRBJ2-3; TRBD2 fits 9 bases in the junction. Trimmed from V: 1 base; trimmed from J: 6 bases; junction bases lacking a gene match: 14. Via the germline V gene, CDR1 is MDHEN and CDR2 SYDVKM. The CDR3 contains 18 residues, cysteine and phenylalanine counted. Only the CDR3 part of the read is kept: 54 bases, read in frame from the first base.